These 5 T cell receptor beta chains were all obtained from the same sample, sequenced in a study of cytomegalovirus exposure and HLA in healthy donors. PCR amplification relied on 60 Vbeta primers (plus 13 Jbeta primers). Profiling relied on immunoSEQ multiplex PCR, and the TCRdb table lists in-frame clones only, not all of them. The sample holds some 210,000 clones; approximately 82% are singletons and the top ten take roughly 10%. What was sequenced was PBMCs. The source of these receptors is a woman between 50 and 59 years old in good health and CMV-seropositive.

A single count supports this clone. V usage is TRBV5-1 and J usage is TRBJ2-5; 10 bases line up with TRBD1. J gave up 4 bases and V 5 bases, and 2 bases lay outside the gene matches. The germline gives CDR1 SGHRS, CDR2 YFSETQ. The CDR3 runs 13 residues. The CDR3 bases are TGCGCCAGCAGGCGGGACAGGGGAGAGACCCAGTACTTC. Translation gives CASRRDRGETQYF.

The CDR3, as DNA: TGTGCCAGCACACCAGTGGGAGGTCTGGAGGAAAAACTGTTTTTT. Protein product: CASTPVGGLEEKLFF. The chain is built from TRBV6-5 and TRBJ1-4; D unresolved. The CDR3 covers 15 residues. Germline CDR1 MNHEY, CDR2 SVGAGI. V shed 7 bases and J shed 8 bases, with 20 bases lying between them.

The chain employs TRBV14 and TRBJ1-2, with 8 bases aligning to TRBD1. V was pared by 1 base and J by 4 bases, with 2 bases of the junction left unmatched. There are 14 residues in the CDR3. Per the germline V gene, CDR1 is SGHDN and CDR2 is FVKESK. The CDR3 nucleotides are TGTGCCAGCAGCCAAGCGACAGGGGCCTATGGCTACACCTTC. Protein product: CASSQATGAYGYTF.

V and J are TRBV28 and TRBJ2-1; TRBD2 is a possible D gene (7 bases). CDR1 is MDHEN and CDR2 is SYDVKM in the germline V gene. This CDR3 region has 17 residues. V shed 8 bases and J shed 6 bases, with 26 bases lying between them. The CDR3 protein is CASAFGGIGGPANEQFF. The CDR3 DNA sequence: TGTGCCAGCGCCTTCGGGGGGATCGGGGGGCCCGCCAATGAGCAGTTCTTC. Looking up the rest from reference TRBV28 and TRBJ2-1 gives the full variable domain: DVKVTQSSRYLVKRTGEKVFLECVQDMDHENMFWYRQDPGLGLRLIYFSYDVKMKEKGDIPEGYSVSREKKERFSLILESASTNQTSMYLCASAFGGIGGPANEQFFGPGTRLTVL.

DNA of the CDR3: TGTGCCAGCAGCTTACCGGGTACCTACGAGCAGTACTTC. Residues: CASSLPGTYEQYF. The rearrangement uses TRBV11-2 and TRBJ2-7, with no clear D. V was clipped by 2 bases and J by 2 bases, with 7 bases between them. In germline, CDR1 is SGHAT, CDR2 FQNNGV. The CDR3 length is 13 residues.